This T cell receptor beta chain was obtained from a study of TIL therapy for anti-PD-1-resistant metastatic lung cancer. Turning to the study itself: Progressing patients received lymphodepletion, expanded TIL infusion and IL-2.

Study results and caveats: TIL clonotype persistence in blood showed no apparent association with response.

Specified time point: pre-treatment sample, taken before nivolumab and TIL therapy. Stage 4 NSCLC adults joined between October 2017 and January 2020. Notes on this clone: Its antigen is unidentified.

The libraries were made with immunoSEQ v3. Sequencing was performed with immunoSEQ multiplex PCR; in TCRdb, only in-frame clones are kept and a portion is missing. Of about 47,000 clones in the sample, 70% to 90% were seen once. The TCR was taken from a person between 25 and 79 years old with non-small cell lung cancer. This material consisted of blood, taken at baseline.

The CDR3: CASSLAGRGHNEQFF. CDR3 sequence (DNA): TGTGCCAGCAGCCTAGCGGGACGTGGCCACAATGAGCAGTTCTTC. The rearrangement joins TRBV7-3 to TRBJ2-1, with 9 bases identical to TRBD2. Germline lookup yields CDR1 SGHTA and CDR2 FQGTGA. This CDR3 comprises 15 residues. V shed 5 bases and J 5 bases; nucleotides not matched to a gene: 7.